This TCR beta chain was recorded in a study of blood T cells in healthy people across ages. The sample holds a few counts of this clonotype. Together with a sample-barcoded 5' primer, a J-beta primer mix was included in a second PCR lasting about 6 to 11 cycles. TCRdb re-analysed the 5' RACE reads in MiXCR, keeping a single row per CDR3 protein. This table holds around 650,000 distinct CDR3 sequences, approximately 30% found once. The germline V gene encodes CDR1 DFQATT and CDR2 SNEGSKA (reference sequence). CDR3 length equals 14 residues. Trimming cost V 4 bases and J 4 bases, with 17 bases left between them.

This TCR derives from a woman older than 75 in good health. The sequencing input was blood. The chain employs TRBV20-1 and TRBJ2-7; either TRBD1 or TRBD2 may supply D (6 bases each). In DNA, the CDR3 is TGCAGTGCTACAGGGGACTCCATAGGGTACGAGCAGTACTTC. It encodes CSATGDSIGYEQYF.